These T cell receptor beta chains were read from a single sample in a study of OX40 agonist ivuxolimab in advanced cancers. Sequencing used immunoSEQ multiplex PCR; TCRdb keeps in-frame clones, though not all of them. In the table there are about 58,000 clones, 80% to 90% of which are singletons. The sample was CD4+ or CD8+ T cells sorted from blood, taken in a trial of the OX40 agonist ivuxolimab. These receptors all come from an adult with an advanced solid tumor such as melanoma, head and neck, liver or kidney cancer. The CDR3 runs from the conserved cysteine through the conserved F or W. A D gene is named only where the DNA matches it firmly. Where a row states a size, it is once, few, many or the class of an expanded clone; other rows omit it.

CASSWTGEKLFF,TGTGCCAGTAGTTGGACGGGTGAAAAACTGTTTTTT,TRBJ1-4,-,TRBV19,-
CASSLIMGRNNSPLHF,TGTGCCAGCAGCTTAATCATGGGCAGGAATAATTCACCCCTCCACTTT,TRBJ1-6,-,TRBV7-9,-
CASSHPSGASGNEQFF,TGTGCCAGCAGCCATCCCAGTGGGGCTAGCGGTAATGAGCAGTTCTTC,TRBJ2-1,TRBD2,TRBV7-3,-
CASSLPPPSTDTQYF,TGCGCCAGCAGCCTCCCCCCCCCTAGCACAGATACGCAGTATTTT,TRBJ2-3,-,TRBV4-1,-
CASSQGGGYEQYF,TGTGCCAGCAGCCAAGGTGGGGGTTACGAGCAGTACTTC,TRBJ2-7,-,TRBV14,-
CASSYGGPNTEAFF,TGTGCCAGCAGTTACGGCGGGCCGAACACTGAAGCTTTCTTT,TRBJ1-1,-,TRBV6-6,-
CASSLYRETQYF,TGTGCCAGCAGTTTATACAGAGAGACCCAGTACTTC,TRBJ2-5,-,TRBV28,-
CATSITGAAQHF,TGTGCCACCAGCATTACAGGGGCCGCCCAGCATTTT,TRBJ1-5,TRBD1,TRBV15,-
CASSLAGRNSPLHF,TGTGCCAGCAGCTTAGCGGGACGTAATTCACCCCTCCACTTT,TRBJ1-6,-,TRBV11-1,-
CASSSQVTQYF,TGTGCCAGCAGCTCGCAAGTTACGCAGTATTTT,TRBJ2-3,-,TRBV5-6,-
CSASRRSEAFF,TGCAGTGCTAGTCGTAGGTCTGAAGCTTTCTTT,TRBJ1-1,-,TRBV20-1,-
CASNFRAGEKLFF,TGTGCCAGCAATTTCAGGGCCGGGGAAAAACTGTTTTTT,TRBJ1-4,-,TRBV2,-
CASSSGVSGENTEAFF,TGTGCCAGCAGCTCAGGAGTTTCGGGGGAGAACACTGAAGCTTTCTTT,TRBJ1-1,-,TRBV7-6,-
CASSSEMGETQYF,TGTGCCAGCAGCTCAGAGATGGGAGAGACCCAGTACTTC,TRBJ2-5,-,TRBV5-4,few
CASSMAGGSGTEAFF,TGTGCCAGCAGCATGGCCGGGGGGAGCGGCACTGAAGCTTTCTTT,TRBJ1-1,-,TRBV21-1,-
CASARDRGYEQYF,TGTGCCAGCGCCCGGGACAGGGGCTACGAGCAGTACTTC,TRBJ2-7,TRBD1,TRBV6-5,-
CASSYRQGVAQGKGYTF,TGTGCCAGCAGTTACCGACAGGGGGTGGCTCAAGGGAAAGGCTACACCTTC,TRBJ1-2,TRBD1,TRBV27,-
CASSLDRARDNSPLHF,TGTGCCAGCAGCTTAGACCGAGCCAGAGATAATTCACCCCTCCACTTT,TRBJ1-6,-,TRBV7-8,-
CAISESSQEPLHF,TGTGCCATCAGTGAGTCGTCCCAGGAACCCCTCCACTTT,TRBJ1-6,-,TRBV10-3,few
CASTQGSDTQYF,TGTGCCAGCACCCAGGGGTCAGATACGCAGTATTTT,TRBJ2-3,-,TRBV11-3,-
CASSLGTSSDTQYF,TGCGCCAGCAGCTTGGGGACATCTTCAGATACGCAGTATTTT,TRBJ2-3,-,TRBV5-1,-
CASSDNSYEQYF,TGTGCCAGCAGTGACAACTCCTACGAGCAGTACTTC,TRBJ2-7,-,TRBV2,-
CASQPRGYSNQPQHF,TGTGCCAGCCAGCCGCGGGGGTATAGCAATCAGCCCCAGCATTTT,TRBJ1-5,-,TRBV6-1,medium-sized
CASSRTGLNYGYTF,TGCGCCAGCAGCCGGACAGGGCTTAACTATGGCTACACCTTC,TRBJ1-2,TRBD1,TRBV5-1,-
CASTTTGSGDSPLHF,TGTGCCAGCACCACCACAGGGTCGGGGGATTCACCCCTCCACTTT,TRBJ1-6,-,TRBV6-5,-
CASSLDAGSYGYTF,TGTGCCAGCAGCTTGGATGCCGGAAGCTATGGCTACACCTTC,TRBJ1-2,-,TRBV5-4,few
CASSLAGDGYTF,TGTGCCAGCAGCTTGGCGGGGGATGGCTACACCTTC,TRBJ1-2,-,TRBV5-6,once
CASQPLSGTYNEQFF,TGTGCCAGTCAGCCACTTAGCGGAACCTACAATGAGCAGTTCTTC,TRBJ2-1,-,TRBV6-1,-
CASSSTRLSDTQYF,TGTGCCAGCTCATCGACTAGACTCTCGGATACGCAGTATTTT,TRBJ2-3,-,TRBV9,-
CASSFQGSPSPLHF,TGTGCCAGCAGTTTTCAGGGGAGTCCCTCACCCCTCCACTTT,TRBJ1-6,-,TRBV28,-
CAAKYGTPDNEQFF,TGTGCCGCTAAGTACGGGACCCCTGACAATGAGCAGTTCTTC,TRBJ2-1,-,TRBV10-3,-
CASGPQDRGINQPQHF,TGTGCCAGTGGCCCCCAGGACAGGGGAATCAATCAGCCCCAGCATTTT,TRBJ1-5,TRBD1,TRBV19,-
CASSPSGPLYEQYF,TGTGCCAGTTCCCCTTCCGGGCCCCTCTACGAGCAGTACTTC,TRBJ2-7,-,TRBV19,-
CASSEGLRNGYTF,TGTGCCAGCAGTGAAGGACTGAGAAATGGCTACACCTTC,TRBJ1-2,-,TRBV6-5,-
CASSISGTPSYNEQFF,TGTGCCAGTAGTATTAGTGGGACTCCTTCCTACAATGAGCAGTTCTTC,TRBJ2-1,-,TRBV19,once
CASSEAGQRGTGELFF,TGTGCCAGCAGTGAAGCGGGACAGAGGGGCACCGGGGAGCTGTTTTTT,TRBJ2-2,TRBD1,TRBV2,-
CASSLGLAGADTQYF,TGTGCCAGTAGTCTGGGACTAGCGGGGGCTGATACGCAGTATTTT,TRBJ2-3,TRBD2,TRBV19,-
CASSGTGRNNEQFF,TGTGCCAGCAGCGGGACGGGGAGAAACAATGAGCAGTTCTTC,TRBJ2-1,-,TRBV27,-
CASSPNGGGGNTIYF,TGTGCCAGCAGCCCCAACGGTGGGGGAGGAAACACCATATATTTT,TRBJ1-3,-,TRBV7-3,once
CASSGYYNEQFF,TGTGCCAGCAGCGGCTACTACAATGAGCAGTTCTTC,TRBJ2-1,-,TRBV2,-
CASSQDLGGNSPLHF,TGTGCCAGCAGCCAAGATTTGGGGGGTAATTCACCCCTCCACTTT,TRBJ1-6,-,TRBV4-2,-
CASSEVGGRYTQYF,TGTGCCAGCAGTGAAGTTGGGGGAAGGTATACGCAGTATTTT,TRBJ2-3,-,TRBV6-1,-
CASSIDGLASGGRNNEQFF,TGTGCCAGTAGTATAGATGGGTTGGCTAGCGGGGGGCGGAACAATGAGCAGTTCTTC,TRBJ2-1,TRBD2,TRBV19,-
CASSQSGQANSPLHF,TGTGCCAGCAGCCAATCTGGACAGGCTAATTCACCCCTCCACTTT,TRBJ1-6,TRBD1,TRBV16,-
CASSETGWETQYF,TGCGCCAGCAGCGAGACAGGGTGGGAGACCCAGTACTTC,TRBJ2-5,TRBD1,TRBV5-1,once
CASSPGIGDRGQETQYF,TGTGCCAGCAGCCCCGGGATTGGGGACAGGGGGCAAGAGACCCAGTACTTC,TRBJ2-5,TRBD1,TRBV7-2,-
CASRGQLTQETQYF,TGTGCCAGCAGAGGTCAGTTAACCCAAGAGACCCAGTACTTC,TRBJ2-5,-,TRBV2,-
CASSLASGIYNEQFF,TGCGCCAGCAGCTTAGCTAGCGGGATCTACAATGAGCAGTTCTTC,TRBJ2-1,TRBD2,TRBV5-1,-
CASSEGTGSEKLFF,TGTGCCAGCAGTGAGGGGACAGGATCCGAAAAACTGTTTTTT,TRBJ1-4,TRBD1,TRBV6-1,-
CASSGRQGAISFYGYTF,TGTGCCAGCAGTGGTCGACAGGGAGCCATCTCCTTCTATGGCTACACCTTC,TRBJ1-2,TRBD1,TRBV6-1,-
CASSDRGGKETQYF,TGCGCCAGCAGTGACAGGGGGGGAAAAGAGACCCAGTACTTC,TRBJ2-5,-,TRBV10-2,-
CASSIGPIVAQYF,TGTGCCAGCAGTATAGGACCCATCGTGGCCCAGTACTTC,TRBJ2-5,-,TRBV2,-